The T cell receptor (beta chain) under discussion was sequenced for a study of T cells in Graves' hyperthyroidism and ophthalmopathy. CDR3 length: 14 amino acids. The germline V and J ends were trimmed by 5 bases and 7 bases, with 15 bases remaining between them. General observations from the study: From stable hyperthyroidism, ophthalmopathy was separated by a 13 V-J model. The model predicted ophthalmopathy a median roughly six months before onset.

Aged 18 to 65, the patients had hyperthyroidism that was newly diagnosed and had lasted under 2 months. Clinical symptoms, serum thyroxine and TRAb, thyroid ultrasound and orbital computed tomography were used for the diagnoses. This clonotype was picked up many times. The antigen remains unidentified. RNA transcripts gave rise to amplified TCR beta CDR3 regions. The HTBI set primed first-round TCR CDR3 RT-PCR. TCRdb passed the multiplex PCR reads through MiXCR, listing each CDR3 protein once. The table lists a few hundred thousand distinct CDR3 sequences, around 15% of them singletons. Sequencing was carried out using blood. The rearrangement links TRBV12-3 or TRBV12-4 to TRBJ2-1, with unresolved D. The receptor was derived from a woman aged 40 to 49 with Graves' hyperthyroidism. The CDR3 reads CASSPGGSWNEQFF. The CDR3 nucleotides are TGTGCCAGCAGTCCGGGTGGTAGCTGGAATGAGCAGTTCTTC.